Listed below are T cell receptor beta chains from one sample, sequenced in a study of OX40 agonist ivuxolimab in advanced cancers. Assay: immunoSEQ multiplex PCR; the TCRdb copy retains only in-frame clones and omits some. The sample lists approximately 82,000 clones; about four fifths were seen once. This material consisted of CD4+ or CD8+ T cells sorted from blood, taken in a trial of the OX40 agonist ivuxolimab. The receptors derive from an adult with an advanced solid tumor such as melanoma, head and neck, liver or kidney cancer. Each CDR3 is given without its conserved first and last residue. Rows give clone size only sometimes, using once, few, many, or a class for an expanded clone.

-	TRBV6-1	ASGDSGRLYGYT
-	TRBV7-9	ASSFSAGQNSPLH
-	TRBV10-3	AISARNMNTEAF
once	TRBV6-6	ASSYDGIQETQY
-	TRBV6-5	ASSYFPGGGSPLH
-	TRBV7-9	ASSPAGQGIQPQH
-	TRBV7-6	ASSGRATDTQY
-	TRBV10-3	AIMDNTYGYT
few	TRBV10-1	ASSVSENTEAF
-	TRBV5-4	ASSPAGSGLSSGNTIY
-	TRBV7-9	ASSQLGVRNSPLH
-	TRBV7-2	ASSFDRDTEAF
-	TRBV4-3	ASSQDRGYEQY
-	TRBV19	ASSNLAGLDNEQF
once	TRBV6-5	ASSYSSGRDSYEQY
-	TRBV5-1	ASKEPTGAKNIQY
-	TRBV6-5	ASNLQRGGRETQY
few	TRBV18	ASSPYRQGEGSPLH
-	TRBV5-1	ASSLVGGRNEQY
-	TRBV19	ASSIGLDVWETQY
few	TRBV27	ASSWQGFTDTQY
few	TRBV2	ASRPGTGDNQPQH
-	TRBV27	ASSFTRGLTDTQY
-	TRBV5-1	ASGRRRQNSGNTIY
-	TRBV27	ASSLLVWREGETQY
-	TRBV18	ASSPSGGDSPLH
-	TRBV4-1	ASSQLGGPAYEQY
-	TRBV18	ASTGSRSNTGELF
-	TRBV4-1	ASSQDLEGETQY
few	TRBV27	ASSSYRGRYSEQY
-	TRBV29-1	SVGPPLH
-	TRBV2	ASRSDRLNTIY
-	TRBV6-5	ASRPSQSVYT
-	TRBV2	ASSITENTEAF
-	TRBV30	AWSATGGGLLSGELF
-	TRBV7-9	ASSERRAGRPLSSYEQY
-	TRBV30	ALIPGSTNEKLF
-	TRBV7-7	ASSFYFFEQY
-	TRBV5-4	ASSFVGNTEAF
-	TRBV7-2	ASSFQRGGGETQY
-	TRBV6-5	ASSYSTGDSTEAF
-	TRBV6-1	ATTTGGIYNEQF
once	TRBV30	AGGTSGRAEDTQY
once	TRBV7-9	ASSLGRSAPSTDTQY
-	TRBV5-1	ASTSRESTDTQY
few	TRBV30	AWRPGRGLSHRFGYT
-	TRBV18	ASSDERDRVPYEQY
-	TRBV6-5	ASSGTVGELF
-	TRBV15	ATSRPTGQGMVPATNEKLF
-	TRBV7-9	ASSPGTVRNEQF
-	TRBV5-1	ASSLISGTSGTDTQY
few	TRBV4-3	ASSQDTGGGSSTDTQY